Here is one T cell receptor (beta chain) with its context. Trimming took off 4 bases at V and 7 bases at J, with 16 bases between the two ends. Per germline, CDR1 MNHEY and CDR2 SMNVEV (reference sequence). CDR3 length equals 15 residues. TCRdb re-analysed the 5' RACE reads in MiXCR, keeping a single row per CDR3 protein. The sample holds roughly 190,000 distinct CDR3 sequences, approximately 15% seen once. This record comes from a study of identical twins. This sample also belongs to another study, concerning T cells expressing NK-cell markers. That source notes: Among eight sequenced donors, seven carried HCMV seropositivity while one was seronegative. HCMV specificity of the expanded NKG2C+ T cell clones stayed unclear.

The V gene is TRBV27, the J gene TRBJ2-2; a weak D match, TRBD2 (6 bases). Specimen: CD8+ T cells sorted from blood. The sequence was collected from a young woman in good health. The CDR3 DNA follows: TGTGCCAGCAGTTGGACTATGGGGCTAGGCGGGGAGCTGTTTTTT. Translating it yields CASSWTMGLGGELFF.